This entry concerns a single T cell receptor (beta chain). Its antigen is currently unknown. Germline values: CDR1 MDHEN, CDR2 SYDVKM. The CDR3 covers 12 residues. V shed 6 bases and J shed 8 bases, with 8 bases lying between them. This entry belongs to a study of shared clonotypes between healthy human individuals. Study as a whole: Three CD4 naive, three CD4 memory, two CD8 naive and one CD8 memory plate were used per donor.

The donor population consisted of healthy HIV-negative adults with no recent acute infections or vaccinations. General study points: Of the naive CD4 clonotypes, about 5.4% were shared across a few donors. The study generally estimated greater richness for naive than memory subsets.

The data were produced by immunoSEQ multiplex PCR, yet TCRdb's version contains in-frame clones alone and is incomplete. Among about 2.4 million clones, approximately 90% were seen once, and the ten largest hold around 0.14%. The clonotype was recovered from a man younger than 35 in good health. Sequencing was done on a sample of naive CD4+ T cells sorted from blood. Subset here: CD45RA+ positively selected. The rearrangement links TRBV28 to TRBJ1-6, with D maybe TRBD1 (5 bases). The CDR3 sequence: CASSRGDSPLHF. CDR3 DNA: TGTGCCAGCAGCCGGGGCGATTCACCCCTCCACTTT.